The 14 T cell receptor beta chains in this list originate from one sample, sequenced in a study of blood T cell repertoires in COVID-19. Sequencing was performed with immunoSEQ multiplex PCR; in TCRdb, only in-frame clones are kept and a portion is missing. Of about 74,000 clones in the sample, around 90% were seen once. Sample: peripheral blood. These receptors all stem from a human donor in a cohort sampled during active COVID-19.

The chain uses TRBV10-3 and TRBJ2-7; 11 bases are a match to TRBD1. V lost 7 bases and J lost 3; bases outside the gene matches: 8. Germline CDR1 ENHRY, CDR2 SYGVKD. The CDR3 consists of 15 residues. This CDR3 is CAITDRTGGDYEQYF. Here the CDR3 DNA reads TGTGCCATCACCGACCGGACAGGGGGCGACTACGAGCAGTACTTC.

The rearrangement joins TRBV19 to TRBJ2-7, with 9 positions matching TRBD1. The CDR3 is 15 amino acids. The V and J ends lost 4 bases and 2 bases, in that order; junction bases with no gene match: 6. CDR1 and CDR2 (germline): LNHDA, SQIVND (reference sequence). The chain's CDR3 is CASSTVDRGPYEQYF. The CDR3, as DNA: TGTGCCAGTAGTACAGTGGACAGGGGCCCCTACGAGCAGTACTTC.

This chain links TRBV5-1 with TRBJ1-1; 7 bases are a match to TRBD1. Per germline, CDR1 SGHRS and CDR2 YFSETQ. The CDR3 sequence is 14 residues long. J gave up 6 bases and V 3 bases, and 8 bases lay outside the gene matches. The CDR3, as DNA: TGCGCCAGCAGCTCGGAGGACAGGAAAGCTGAAGCTTTCTTT. This codes for CASSSEDRKAEAFF.

Points on this clone: The junction does not match germline at one end; this may be a read error. This chain joins TRBV27 and TRBJ2-3; 8 nucleotides align to TRBD2. This CDR3 contains 13 residues. Germline assignment: CDR1 MNHEY and CDR2 SMNVEV (reference sequence). The CDR3 DNA is TGTGCCAGCAGTTTACTGGGGAGCGGGAGCGTAAATTTT. It is translated as CASSLLGSGSVNF.

The chain is built from TRBV4-2 and TRBJ2-7; 7 positions agree with TRBD2. The CDR3 has 13 amino acids. Germline CDR1 and CDR2: LGHNA and YNFKEQ. The V gene end was trimmed by 1 base and the J gene end by 4 bases; junction bases not matched to a gene: 1. The CDR3 here is CASSQGGGYEQYF. The DNA of the CDR3 is TGTGCCAGCAGCCAAGGGGGGGGATACGAGCAGTACTTC.

V gene TRBV4-3 combines with J gene TRBJ1-6; D is ambiguous. With 0 bases removed from V and 7 bases from J, the gap between germline ends came to 16 bases. This CDR3 has 17 residues. Germline loops: CDR1 LGHNA, CDR2 YSLEER. CDR3 coding DNA: TGCGCCAGCAGCCAAGAAGGCGGTCTTTCTAGGAATTCACCCCTCCACTTT. It specifies CASSQEGGLSRNSPLHF.

The rearrangement links TRBV19 to TRBJ2-2; D may be TRBD1 (6 bases). The CDR3 contains 16 residues. Per germline, CDR1 LNHDA and CDR2 SQIVND (reference sequence). V shed 5 bases and J shed 1 base, with 14 bases lying between them. CDR3 loop: CASSSIATGNTGELFF. DNA of the CDR3: TGTGCCAGTAGTTCGATAGCGACAGGGAACACCGGGGAGCTGTTTTTT. Full variable domain (outside the CDR3, taken from reference TRBV19 and TRBJ2-2): DGGITQSPKYLFRKEGQNVTLSCEQNLNHDAMYWYRQDPGQGLRLIYYSQIVNDFQKGDIAEGYSVSREKKESFPLTVTSAQKNPTAFYLCASSSIATGNTGELFFGEGSRLTVL.

The V gene is TRBV10-3, the J gene TRBJ1-2; TRBD1 might be the D (6 bases). Deletions cut 11 bases from V and 5 bases from J, with 18 bases between. Germline V lookup: CDR1 ENHRY, CDR2 SYGVKD. The CDR3 runs 13 residues. The CDR3 region is CASREGGGYGYTF. The CDR3 bases are TGTGCCTCCAGAGAGGGGGGAGGGTATGGCTACACCTTC.

The chain recombines TRBV7-2 with TRBJ2-5; 8 bases line up with TRBD1. The J segment lost 4 bases and the V segment lost 5 bases, leaving 6 bases of the junction unmatched. The CDR3 has 14 residues. CDR1 is SGHTA and CDR2 is FQGNSA in the germline V gene. CDR3 in amino acids: CASSMDRVGETQYF. CDR3 in DNA: TGTGCCAGCAGCATGGACAGGGTTGGAGAGACCCAGTACTTC.

This clone was observed a few times. The V call is TRBV5-4, the J call TRBJ2-7; D call uncertain. Deletions cut 0 bases from V and 4 bases from J, with 5 bases between. This CDR3 spans 12 amino acids. The V gene's germline CDR1 is SGHNT and CDR2 YYREEE (reference sequence). The CDR3 loop is CASSLDGYEQYF. As DNA, the CDR3 is TGTGCCAGCAGCTTGGACGGTTACGAGCAGTACTTC.

This chain connects TRBV21-1 to TRBJ1-5; the listed D gene, TRBD1, was not tested against the DNA. TRBV21-1 is a recognized pseudogene. The CDR3 has 16 residues. CDR3 residues: CASSKSPRGIYQPQHF. In DNA form, the CDR3 reads TGTGCCAGCAGCAAAAGTCCCAGGGGAATCTATCAGCCCCAGCATTTT.

This chain joins TRBV7-9 and TRBJ2-3; 9 nucleotides agree with TRBD1. In germline, CDR1 is SEHNR, CDR2 FQNEAQ (reference sequence). This CDR3 has 16 residues. V gave up 5 bases and J gave up 5 bases; unmatched junction bases: 11. CDR3: CASSIPRDRARDTQYF. In DNA, the CDR3 is TGTGCCAGCAGCATACCCCGGGACAGGGCACGAGATACGCAGTATTTT.

This chain links TRBV2 with TRBJ2-5; D call uncertain. V was shortened by 6 bases and J by 0 bases, with 5 bases between the two germline ends. The CDR3 totals 12 residues. Germline V gives CDR1 SNHLY, CDR2 FYNNEI. The CDR3 loop is CASRGDQETQYF. The CDR3 DNA follows: TGTGCCAGCAGAGGAGACCAAGAGACCCAGTACTTC. Full variable domain (missing parts from reference TRBV2 and TRBJ2-5): EPEVTQTPSHQVTQMGQEVILRCVPISNHLYFYWYRQILGQKVEFLVSFYNNEISEKSEIFDDQFSVERPDGSNFTLKIRSTKLEDSAMYFCASRGDQETQYFGPGTRLLVL.

The V and J genes are TRBV19 and TRBJ2-2; TRBD2 matches 13 bases. Germline V gene lookup returns CDR1 LNHDA and CDR2 SQIVND (reference sequence). J gave up 7 bases and V 10 bases, and 12 bases lay outside the gene matches. This CDR3 is built from 16 residues. The CDR3 DNA is TGTGCCACCACTGGCGGACTAGCGGGAGCTCGCGGGGAGCTGTTTTTT. It codes for CATTGGLAGARGELFF.